This TCR beta chain was obtained from a study of shared clonotypes between healthy human individuals (dated by TCRdb to about 2020). About the study as a whole: The cohort comprised a couple of women and three men aged 18 to 49 years. Different laboratories and diverse techniques were used to prepare libraries and sequence TCR repertoires, to increase sequencing depth and limit assay-specific biases. Per donor, three plates each were used for CD4 naive and CD4 memory, two for CD8 naive, and one for CD8 memory. To estimate repertoire size and how much clonotype sharing occurs between individuals, the study deeply sequenced the blood TCR repertoires of roughly 5 healthy adults. Leukapheresis yielded between about 0.94 and 8.9 billion PBMCs per donor. Beyond this particular receptor, the publication reports: About 4.5% of naive CD4, 3% to 4% of naive CD8, approximately 2.2% of memory CD4, and less than 0.45% of memory CD8 clonotypes were shared across several donors. Compared with non-shared clonotypes, the clonotypes found in all four sorted-subset donors had higher generation probabilities. Rarefaction of sorted-subset datasets indicated incomplete sequencing despite the large sequencing depth. Pairwise subsampling indicated that sequencing depth was expected to affect the degree of clonotype sharing among donors. Because the study included a small number of donors, the genetic and exposure-history diversity represented was limited. Naive subsets generally had larger estimated clonotype richness than memory subsets. Sampling was restricted to blood, and TCR repertoires in tissue are likely to differ from TCR repertoires in blood.

CDR1 is given as LNHDA and CDR2 as SQIVND, both from the germline V gene (reference sequence). The CDR3 covers 12 residues, taking in both the cysteine and the phenylalanine. Of all the DNA, just the CDR3 is kept, 36 bases in frame from base 1. A distance of 11 bases separates the germline ends of V and J, which lose 6 bases and 5 bases respectively. Using the deep immunoSEQ assay, TCR CDR3 regions were amplified from genomic DNA by multiplex PCR. Extracted genomic DNA from each cell subset was distributed evenly across all wells of several immunoSEQ 96-well plates, and each plate was treated as a replicate. For sorted subsets, each replicate PCR was loaded with 200 ng genomic DNA, equivalent to 25,000 to 35,000 T cell genomes. The purified libraries were quantified using a Qubit 3.0 fluorometer, sized with a Bioanalyzer 2100, and then quantified again using the KAPA Library Quantification kit. A separate single-read 150-cycle Illumina NextSeq 550 flow cell was used to sequence each immunoSEQ 96-well plate. The published analysis was carried out like this. Because the immunoSEQ output included only junctional sequences and no quality scores, the filtering could not be the same as the filtering used for full-length reads. To assign V/J genes and CDR3, sequences were annotated against IMGT germline references using PyIR, a Python wrapper for IgBLAST v1.9. Reads were removed for weak V/J assignments (E-value above 1e-6), missing CDR3, stop codons, out-of-frame junctions, or ambiguous translated residues. V3J clonotypes were defined as sequences sharing an identical inferred V gene, J gene, and CDR3 amino acid sequence. Percentage overlap between repertoires was computed as shared unique clonotypes divided by the size of the smaller repertoire. Three approaches were used to assess repertoire richness: RTK rarefaction, the Chao1 estimator, and Recon v2.1 estimates of unobserved clonotypes. OLGA was used to compute generation probabilities for all TCRbeta clonotypes that the gDNA method yielded from a few donors. TCRdb holds this immuneACCESS table with in-frame rearrangements only. Some clones are missing; in checked studies, unresolved V genes explain under half, and the rest has no known cause. V and J calls plus clone size are reproduced from that table; the DNA served to infer D and trimming. This sample is represented by over a million clones; roughly 96% of them were singletons. The ten largest make up approximately 1% of the sample.

With regard to this clone: Its antigen is currently not known. Per-base qualities were not stored, and no clone one base away is much larger.

The donors were healthy, HIV-negative adults with no recently reported acute infections or vaccinations. Only Caucasian adults living in Nashville, Tennessee, USA were represented among the donors. CD4+ T cells were enriched through magnetic negative selection, after which naive cells were positively selected on CD45RA and the remaining negative fraction served as the memory subset. Blood was obtained by leukapheresis, after which PBMCs were separated by Ficoll-Histopaque density gradient centrifugation and cryopreserved in liquid nitrogen vapor phase. Purity and quantity of every magnetically sorted T cell population were checked by analytical flow cytometry. Each sorted fraction had its genomic DNA isolated and then quantified by UV absorbance on a Nanodrop 2000c.

Sequenced material: naive CD4+ T cells sorted from blood. The sample's cell subset or site label, decoded: CD45RA+ positively selected. The clonotype was recovered from a man younger than 45 in good health. This sequence uses TRBV19 and TRBJ2-7, with no confident D gene call. The CDR3 sequence is CASRSRGHEQYF. The nucleotides read TGTGCCAGTAGGTCGCGAGGCCACGAGCAGTACTTC. The full variable domain, with segments outside the CDR3 supplied by the reference TRBV19 and TRBJ2-7 proteins, appears as DGGITQSPKYLFRKEGQNVTLSCEQNLNHDAMYWYRQDPGQGLRLIYYSQIVNDFQKGDIAEGYSVSREKKESFPLTVTSAQKNPTAFYLCASRSRGHEQYFGPGTRLTVT.